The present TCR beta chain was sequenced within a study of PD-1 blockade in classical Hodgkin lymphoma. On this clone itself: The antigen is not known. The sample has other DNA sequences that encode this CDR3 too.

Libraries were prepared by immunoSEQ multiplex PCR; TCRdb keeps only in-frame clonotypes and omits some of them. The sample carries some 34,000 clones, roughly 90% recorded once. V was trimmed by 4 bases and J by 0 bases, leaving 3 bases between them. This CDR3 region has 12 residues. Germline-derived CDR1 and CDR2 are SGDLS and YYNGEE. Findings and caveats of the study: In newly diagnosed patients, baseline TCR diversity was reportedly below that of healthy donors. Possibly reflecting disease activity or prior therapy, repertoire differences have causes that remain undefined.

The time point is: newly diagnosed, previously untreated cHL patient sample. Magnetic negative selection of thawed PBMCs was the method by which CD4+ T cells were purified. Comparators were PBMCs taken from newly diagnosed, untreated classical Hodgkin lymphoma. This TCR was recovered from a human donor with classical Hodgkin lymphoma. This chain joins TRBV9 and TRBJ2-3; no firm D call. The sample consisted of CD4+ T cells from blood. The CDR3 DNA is TGTGCCAGCAGCCTTAGCACAGATACGCAGTATTTT. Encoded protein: CASSLSTDTQYF.